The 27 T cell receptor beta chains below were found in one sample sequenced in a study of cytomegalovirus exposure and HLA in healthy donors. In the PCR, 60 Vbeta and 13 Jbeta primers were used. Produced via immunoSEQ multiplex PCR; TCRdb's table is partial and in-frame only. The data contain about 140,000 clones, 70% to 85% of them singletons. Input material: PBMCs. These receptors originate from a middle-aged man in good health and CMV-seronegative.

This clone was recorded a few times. CDR3 residues: CASSFRDSLDTQYF. The CDR3 DNA reads TGCGCCAGCAGCTTCCGGGACAGCCTAGATACGCAGTATTTT. This chain links TRBV5-1 with TRBJ2-3; 7 nucleotides agree with TRBD1. V gave up 2 bases and J gave up 5 bases; unmatched junction bases: 5. The germline CDR1 and CDR2 sequences are SGHRS and YFSETQ. CDR3 length: 14 residues.

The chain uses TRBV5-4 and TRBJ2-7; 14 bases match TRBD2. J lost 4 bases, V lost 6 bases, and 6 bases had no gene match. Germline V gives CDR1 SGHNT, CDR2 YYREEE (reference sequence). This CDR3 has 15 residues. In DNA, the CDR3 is TGTGCCAGCAAAGCCGGGACTAGCGGGAGTTACGAGCAGTACTTC. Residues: CASKAGTSGSYEQYF. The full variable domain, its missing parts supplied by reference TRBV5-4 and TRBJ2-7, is ETGVTQSPTHLIKTRGQQVTLRCSSQSGHNTVSWYQQALGQGPQFIFQYYREEENGRGNFPPRFSGLQFPNYSSELNVNALELDDSALYLCASKAGTSGSYEQYFGPGTRLTVT.

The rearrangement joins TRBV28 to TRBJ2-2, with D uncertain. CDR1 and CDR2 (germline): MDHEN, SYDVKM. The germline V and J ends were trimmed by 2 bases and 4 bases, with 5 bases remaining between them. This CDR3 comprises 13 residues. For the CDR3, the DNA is TGTGCCAGCAGTTTACAGGCCACCGGGGAGCTGTTTTTT. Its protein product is CASSLQATGELFF.

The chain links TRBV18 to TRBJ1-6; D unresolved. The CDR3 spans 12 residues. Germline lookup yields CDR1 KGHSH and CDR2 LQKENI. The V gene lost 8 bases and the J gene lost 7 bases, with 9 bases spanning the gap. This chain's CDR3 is CASQNGNSPLHF. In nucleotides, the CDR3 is TGTGCCAGCCAGAACGGGAATTCACCCCTCCACTTT.

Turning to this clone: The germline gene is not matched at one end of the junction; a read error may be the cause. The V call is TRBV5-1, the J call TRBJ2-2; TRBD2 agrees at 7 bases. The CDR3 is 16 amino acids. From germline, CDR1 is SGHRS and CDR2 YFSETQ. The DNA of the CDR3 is TGCGCCAGCAGCTTGGGAGGGCGGGAGAACTCCGGGGAGCTGTTTTTT. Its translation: CASSLGGRENSGELFF.

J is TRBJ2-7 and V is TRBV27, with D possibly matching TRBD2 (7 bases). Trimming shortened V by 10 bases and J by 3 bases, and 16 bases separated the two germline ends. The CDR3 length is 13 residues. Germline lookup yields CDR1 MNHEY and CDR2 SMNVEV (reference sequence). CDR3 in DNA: TGTGCCATCGGGGGGCGGGGTGGCTACGAGCAGTACTTC. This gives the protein CAIGGRGGYEQYF.

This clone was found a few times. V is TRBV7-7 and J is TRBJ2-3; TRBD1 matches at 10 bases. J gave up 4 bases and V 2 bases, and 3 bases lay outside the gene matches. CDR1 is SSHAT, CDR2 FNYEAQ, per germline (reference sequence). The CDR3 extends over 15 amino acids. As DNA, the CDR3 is TGTGCCAGCAGCTTATTGGACAGGGGGTCAGATACGCAGTATTTT. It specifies CASSLLDRGSDTQYF.

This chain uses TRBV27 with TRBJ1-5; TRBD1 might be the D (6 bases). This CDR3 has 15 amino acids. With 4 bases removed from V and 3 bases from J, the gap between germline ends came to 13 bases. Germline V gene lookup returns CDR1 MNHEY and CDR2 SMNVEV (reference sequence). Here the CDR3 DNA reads TGTGCCAGCAGTTCCGGGACAACAAACAATCAGCCCCAGCATTTT. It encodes CASSSGTTNNQPQHF.

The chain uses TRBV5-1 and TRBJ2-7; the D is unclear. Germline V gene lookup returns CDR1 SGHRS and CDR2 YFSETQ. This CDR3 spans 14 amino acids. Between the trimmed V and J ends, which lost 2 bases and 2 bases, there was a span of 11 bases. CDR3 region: CASSFAGSPYEQYF. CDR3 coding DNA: TGCGCCAGCAGCTTCGCCGGGTCACCCTACGAGCAGTACTTC.

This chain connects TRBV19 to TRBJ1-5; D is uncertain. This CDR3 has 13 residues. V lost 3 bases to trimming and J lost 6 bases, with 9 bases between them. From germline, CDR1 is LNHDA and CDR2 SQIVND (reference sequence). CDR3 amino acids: CASSMAEFQPQHF. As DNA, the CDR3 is TGTGCCAGTAGTATGGCAGAATTTCAGCCCCAGCATTTT.

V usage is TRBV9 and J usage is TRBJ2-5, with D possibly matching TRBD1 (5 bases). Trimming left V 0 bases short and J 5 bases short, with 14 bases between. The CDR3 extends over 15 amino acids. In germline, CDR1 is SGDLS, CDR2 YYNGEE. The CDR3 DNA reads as TGTGCCAGCAGCGTAGAGGCAGGGTCTACGGAGACCCAGTACTTC. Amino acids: CASSVEAGSTETQYF.

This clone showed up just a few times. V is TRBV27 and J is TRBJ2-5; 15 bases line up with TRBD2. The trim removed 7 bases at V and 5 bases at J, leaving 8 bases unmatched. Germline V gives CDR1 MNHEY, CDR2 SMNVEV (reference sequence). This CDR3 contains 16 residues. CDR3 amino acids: CASKRTSGGAGETQYF. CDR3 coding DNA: TGTGCCAGCAAGAGGACTAGCGGGGGGGCCGGGGAGACCCAGTACTTC.

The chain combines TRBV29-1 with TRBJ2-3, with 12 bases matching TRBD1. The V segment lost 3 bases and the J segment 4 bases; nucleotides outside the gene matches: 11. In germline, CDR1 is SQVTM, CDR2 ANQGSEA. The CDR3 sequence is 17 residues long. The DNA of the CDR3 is TGCAGCGTTGAGGGGGACAGGGGGCGAGGAGTGGCAGATACGCAGTATTTT. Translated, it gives CSVEGDRGRGVADTQYF.

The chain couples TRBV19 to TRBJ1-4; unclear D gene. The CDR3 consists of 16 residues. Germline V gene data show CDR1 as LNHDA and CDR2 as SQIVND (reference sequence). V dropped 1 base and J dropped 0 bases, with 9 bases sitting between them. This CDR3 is CASSIGGSATNEKLFF. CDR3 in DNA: TGTGCCAGTAGTATAGGCGGAAGTGCAACTAATGAAAAACTGTTTTTT.

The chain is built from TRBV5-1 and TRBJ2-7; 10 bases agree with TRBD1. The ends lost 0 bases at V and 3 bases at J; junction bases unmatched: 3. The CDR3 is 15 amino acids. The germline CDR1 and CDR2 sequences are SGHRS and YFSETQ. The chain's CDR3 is CASSLGDRGGYEQYF. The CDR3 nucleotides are TGCGCCAGCAGCTTGGGGGACAGGGGCGGCTACGAGCAGTACTTC.

CDR3 sequence: CASSLEGQILYGYTF. The CDR3 DNA follows: TGTGCCAGCAGCTTGGAAGGACAAATTTTATATGGCTACACCTTC. The V call is TRBV5-4, the J call TRBJ1-2; possible D gene TRBD1, 5 bases. Germline CDR1 SGHNT, CDR2 YYREEE (reference sequence). Trimming pared 0 bases from V and 5 bases from J, leaving 14 bases between. The CDR3 has 15 residues.

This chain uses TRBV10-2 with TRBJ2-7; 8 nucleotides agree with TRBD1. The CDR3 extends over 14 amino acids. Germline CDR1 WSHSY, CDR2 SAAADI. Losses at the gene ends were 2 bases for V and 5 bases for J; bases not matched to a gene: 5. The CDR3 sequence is CASSEPGGKDEQYF. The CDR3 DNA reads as TGCGCCAGCAGTGAGCCAGGGGGCAAGGACGAGCAGTACTTC.

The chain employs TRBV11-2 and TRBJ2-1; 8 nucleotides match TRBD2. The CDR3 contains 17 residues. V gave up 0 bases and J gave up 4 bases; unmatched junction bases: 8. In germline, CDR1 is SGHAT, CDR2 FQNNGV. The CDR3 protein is CASSLDTGLAGYNEQFF. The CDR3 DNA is TGTGCCAGCAGCTTAGATACGGGTTTAGCGGGATACAATGAGCAGTTCTTC.

The CDR3 sequence: CASSMAGAYEQYF. The CDR3 DNA sequence: TGTGCCAGTAGTATGGCAGGGGCCTACGAGCAGTACTTC. J is TRBJ2-7 and V is TRBV19; possibly TRBD1 for D (6 bases). The CDR3 has 13 residues. Trimming took off 3 bases at V and 2 bases at J, with 8 bases between the two ends. The V gene's germline CDR1 is LNHDA and CDR2 SQIVND (reference sequence).

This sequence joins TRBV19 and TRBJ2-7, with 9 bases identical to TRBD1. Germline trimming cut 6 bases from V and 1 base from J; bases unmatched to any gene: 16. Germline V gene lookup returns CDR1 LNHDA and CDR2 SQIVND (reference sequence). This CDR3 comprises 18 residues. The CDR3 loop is CASRETGTGSGRSYEQYF. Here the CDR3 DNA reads TGTGCCAGTAGAGAAACCGGGACAGGGTCAGGGAGGTCCTACGAGCAGTACTTC. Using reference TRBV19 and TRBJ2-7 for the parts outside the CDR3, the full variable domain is DGGITQSPKYLFRKEGQNVTLSCEQNLNHDAMYWYRQDPGQGLRLIYYSQIVNDFQKGDIAEGYSVSREKKESFPLTVTSAQKNPTAFYLCASRETGTGSGRSYEQYFGPGTRLTVT.

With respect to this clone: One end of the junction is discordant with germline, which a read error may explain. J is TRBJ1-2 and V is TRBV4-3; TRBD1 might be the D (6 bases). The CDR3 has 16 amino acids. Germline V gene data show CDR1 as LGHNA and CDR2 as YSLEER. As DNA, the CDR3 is TGCGCCAGCAGCCAAGATCGGGTTGGGGGCCAGGACTGGCCCTTCTTC. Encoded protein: CASSQDRVGGQDWPFF.

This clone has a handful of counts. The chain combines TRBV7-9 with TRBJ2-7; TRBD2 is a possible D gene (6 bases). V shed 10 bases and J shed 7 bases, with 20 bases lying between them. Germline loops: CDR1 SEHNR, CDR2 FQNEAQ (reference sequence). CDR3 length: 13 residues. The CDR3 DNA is TGTGCCACTACCGGGACTCTTGAGGGAGAGCAGTACTTC. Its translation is CATTGTLEGEQYF. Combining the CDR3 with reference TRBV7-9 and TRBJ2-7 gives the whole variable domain DTGVSQNPRHKITKRGQNVTFRCDPISEHNRLYWYRQTLGQGPEFLTYFQNEAQLEKSRLLSDRFSAERPKGSFSTLEIQRTEQGDSAMYLCATTGTLEGEQYFGPGTRLTVT.

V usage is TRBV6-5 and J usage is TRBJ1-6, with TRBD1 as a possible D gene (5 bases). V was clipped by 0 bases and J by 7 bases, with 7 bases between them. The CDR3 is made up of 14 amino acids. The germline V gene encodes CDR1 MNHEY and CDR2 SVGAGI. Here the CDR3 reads CASSYSDMNSPLHF. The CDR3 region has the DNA TGTGCCAGCAGTTACTCGGACATGAATTCACCCCTCCACTTT.

CDR3 sequence: CASSPGDRDYGYTF. The CDR3 DNA sequence: TGCGCCAGCAGCCCAGGGGATAGGGACTATGGCTACACCTTC. The chain couples TRBV5-1 to TRBJ1-2; weak D call: TRBD1 (6 bases). The germline CDR1 and CDR2 sequences are SGHRS and YFSETQ. V shed 4 bases and J shed 3 bases, with 13 bases lying between them. The CDR3 covers 14 residues.

CDR3 coding DNA: TGTGCCAGCAGTTACTTTAGGGGTGGCTACGAGCAGTACTTC. Translating gives CASSYFRGGYEQYF. The V gene is TRBV6-5, the J gene TRBJ2-5, with D possibly matching TRBD1 (5 bases). The J call may not be correct, given that the DNA end is closer to TRBJ2-7. Germline V CDR1 and CDR2: MNHEY, SVGAGI. CDR3 length equals 14 residues.

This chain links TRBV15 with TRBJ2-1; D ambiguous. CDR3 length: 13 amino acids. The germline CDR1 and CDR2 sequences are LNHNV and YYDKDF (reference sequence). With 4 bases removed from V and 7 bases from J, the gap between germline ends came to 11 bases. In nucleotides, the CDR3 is TGTGCCACCAGCAACGAACGGCGGAATGAGCAGTTCTTC. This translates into CATSNERRNEQFF.

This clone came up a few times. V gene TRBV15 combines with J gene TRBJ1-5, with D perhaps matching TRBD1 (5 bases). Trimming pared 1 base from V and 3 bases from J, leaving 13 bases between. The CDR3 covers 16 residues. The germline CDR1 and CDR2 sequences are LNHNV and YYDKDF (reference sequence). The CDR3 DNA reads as TGTGCCACCAGCAGAGGGGAGGGGATCAACAATCAGCCCCAGCATTTT. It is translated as CATSRGEGINNQPQHF.